The 22 T cell receptor beta chains reported below all come from one sample, sequenced in a study of cytomegalovirus exposure and HLA in healthy donors. PCR primers comprised 60 Vbeta and 13 Jbeta primers. Only in-frame clones appear in the TCRdb table, and some are missing; sequencing was by immunoSEQ multiplex PCR. This table has 60,000 to 75,000 clones, 78% appearing once. Sequences were obtained from PBMCs. Every receptor here comes from a man between 18 and 35 years old in good health and CMV-seropositive.

The genes are TRBV27 and TRBJ1-2; D is uncertain. CDR3 length: 12 amino acids. V was clipped by 5 bases and J by 4 bases, with 8 bases between them. Germline loops: CDR1 MNHEY, CDR2 SMNVEV (reference sequence). The CDR3 loop reads CASSSPSYGYTF. In DNA, the CDR3 is TGTGCCAGCAGTAGCCCGAGCTATGGCTACACCTTC.

The chain uses TRBV6-5 and TRBJ1-2, with 8 bases aligning to TRBD1. The trim removed 3 bases at V and 8 bases at J, leaving 11 bases unmatched. The CDR3 consists of 15 residues. The germline CDR1 and CDR2 sequences are MNHEY and SVGAGI. In DNA, the CDR3 is TGTGCCAGCAGTTATTCGACAGGGGCTGTAAGAGGCTACACCTTC. Encoded protein: CASSYSTGAVRGYTF.

The chain combines TRBV2 with TRBJ1-5; D remains unclear. Germline-derived CDR1 and CDR2 are SNHLY and FYNNEI. Trimming removed 6 bases at V and 0 bases at J, with 9 bases between. This CDR3 contains 14 residues. DNA for the CDR3: TGTGCCAGCAGCGACATAGATAGCAATCAGCCCCAGCATTTT. Its translation: CASSDIDSNQPQHF.

The table lists this clone with a count of one. This sequence joins TRBV29-1 and TRBJ2-5; tentatively, D is TRBD1 (5 bases). Germline assignment: CDR1 SQVTM and CDR2 ANQGSEA. This CDR3 has 12 amino acids. V gave up 4 bases and J gave up 5 bases, with 11 bases separating them. The CDR3 DNA is TGCAGCGTTGGAGGTGGGGCCGAGACCCAGTACTTC. Amino acid sequence: CSVGGGAETQYF.

This clone was observed a few times. The chain carries TRBV28 and TRBJ1-2; D not resolved. The CDR3 extends over 13 amino acids. V lost 5 bases and J lost 3, with 10 bases in between. Per germline, CDR1 MDHEN and CDR2 SYDVKM. For the CDR3, the DNA is TGTGCCAGCAGTGCGAATGGAGACTATGGCTACACCTTC. Protein: CASSANGDYGYTF.

The rearrangement uses TRBV5-6 and TRBJ2-7, with a possible D match to TRBD1 (5 bases). This CDR3 comprises 12 residues. Germline V CDR1 and CDR2: SGHDT, YYEEEE. Trimming pared 3 bases from V and 4 bases from J, leaving 8 bases between. The CDR3 nucleotides are TGTGCCAGCAGCTCAGGGATATACGAGCAGTACTTC. This sequence encodes CASSSGIYEQYF.

The CDR3 region has the DNA TGTGCCAGCAGCTTATCCAGGGCTAAGTTCTTC. Protein: CASSLSRAKFF. The chain uses TRBV7-2 and TRBJ2-1; D possibly corresponds to TRBD1 (5 bases). The CDR3 length is 11 residues. Trimming stripped 2 bases from V and 14 bases from J, with 10 bases between. Germline V lookup: CDR1 SGHTA, CDR2 FQGNSA.

The chain carries TRBV11-2 and TRBJ1-1, with unresolved D. CDR3 length: 14 amino acids. The germline V gene encodes CDR1 SGHAT and CDR2 FQNNGV. V was clipped by 6 bases and J by 11 bases, with 22 bases between them. DNA of the CDR3: TGTGCCAGCAGGAGAGGGCTTCCTCTACCTGGGGCTTTCTTT. Encoded protein: CASRRGLPLPGAFF.

The chain's CDR3 is CASSLTGTTEAFF. The DNA for the CDR3 is TGTGCCAGCTCACTCACAGGGACCACTGAAGCTTTCTTT. The chain uses TRBV18 and TRBJ1-1; perhaps TRBD1 as D (6 bases). CDR1 is KGHSH and CDR2 is LQKENI in the germline V gene. Between the trimmed V and J ends, which lost 4 bases and 4 bases, there was a span of 10 bases. CDR3 length equals 13 residues.

The J gene is TRBJ2-7, the V gene TRBV7-8; a weak D match, TRBD2 (6 bases). Trimming pared 4 bases from V and 13 bases from J, leaving 14 bases between. The CDR3 runs 11 residues. Germline CDR1 and CDR2: SGHVS and FQNEAQ. DNA of the CDR3: TGTGCCAGCAGCTCCGGACCGCGGGGTTACTTC. It specifies CASSSGPRGYF.

J is TRBJ1-1 and V is TRBV25-1; D gene unclear. Germline V lookup: CDR1 MGHDK, CDR2 SYGVNS. Between the trimmed V and J ends, which lost 3 bases and 0 bases, there was a span of 5 bases. The length of the CDR3 is 13 residues. CDR3 DNA: TGTGCCAGCAGTGACAGGCTGAACACTGAAGCTTTCTTT. Translated, it gives CASSDRLNTEAFF.

V and J are TRBV5-1 and TRBJ2-7; D is perhaps TRBD1 (6 bases). CDR1 is SGHRS, CDR2 YFSETQ, per germline. The CDR3 has 13 amino acids. The ends were cut back, 6 bases at V and 1 base at J, with 11 bases in the middle. This chain's CDR3 is CASTPGTSYEQYF. The CDR3 coding sequence is TGCGCCAGCACCCCTGGGACATCCTACGAGCAGTACTTC.

J is TRBJ2-3 and V is TRBV30; possible D gene TRBD2, 5 bases. The CDR3 is 11 residues long. The ends were cut back, 3 bases at V and 4 bases at J, with 5 bases in the middle. The germline V gene has CDR1 GTSNPN and CDR2 SVGIG (reference sequence). The CDR3 nucleotides read TGTGCCTGGAGGGGAGCAGATACGCAGTATTTT. This gives the protein CAWRGADTQYF.

The rearrangement joins TRBV28 to TRBJ2-5, with a possible D match to TRBD1 (6 bases). The J call may be incorrect, as the DNA end agrees better with TRBJ2-7. The CDR3 totals 16 residues. Germline CDR1 and CDR2: MDHEN and SYDVKM. The CDR3 coding sequence is TGTGCCAGCAGCTCCCCCCGAGACAGGATGGGCTACGAGCAGTACTTC. Translated, it gives CASSSPRDRMGYEQYF.

This clone has more than one count but fewer than ten. This rearrangement joins TRBV30 to TRBJ2-3, with a possible D match to TRBD2 (5 bases). This CDR3 has 14 amino acids. Germline V gene lookup returns CDR1 GTSNPN and CDR2 SVGIG (reference sequence). V was cut by 0 bases and J by 2 bases, with 9 bases left in between. The CDR3 is CAWSVGGTTDTQYF. As DNA, the CDR3 is TGTGCCTGGAGTGTCGGAGGAACCACAGATACGCAGTATTTT. Looking up the rest from reference TRBV30 and TRBJ2-3 gives the full variable domain: SQTIHQWPATLVQPVGSPLSLECTVEGTSNPNLYWYRQAAGRGLQLLFYSVGIGQISSEVPQNLSASRPQDRQFILSSKKLLLSDSGFYLCAWSVGGTTDTQYFGPGTRLTVL.

J is TRBJ1-4 and V is TRBV13; 7 nucleotides match TRBD1. Germline V lookup: CDR1 PRHDT, CDR2 FYEKMQ (reference sequence). CDR3 length: 14 residues. Trimming took 5 bases from V and 6 from J; bases not matched to a gene: 6. CDR3 region: CASSITGEDEKLFF. DNA for the CDR3: TGTGCCAGCAGCATCACAGGGGAGGATGAAAAACTGTTTTTT.

This chain connects TRBV6-1 to TRBJ1-6; the D gene is possibly TRBD1 (5 bases). Trimming removed 11 bases at V and 4 bases at J, with 15 bases between. In germline, CDR1 is MNHNS, CDR2 SASEGT. The CDR3 length is 14 residues. The CDR3 coding sequence is TGTGCCGGCGGGGCAGGAAGATATAATTCACCCCTCCACTTT. Its translation is CAGGAGRYNSPLHF.

J is TRBJ1-2 and V is TRBV29-1; D might be TRBD1 (5 bases). V lost 5 bases and J lost 10, with 17 bases in between. Germline CDR1 reads SQVTM; CDR2 reads ANQGSEA. CDR3 size: 12 residues. CDR3 DNA: TGCAGCGTTAAGGGGTGGGTCCTCCCCTACACCTTC. Residues: CSVKGWVLPYTF.

This clone was detected only a few times. The rearrangement joins TRBV6-4 to TRBJ2-5, with TRBD1 matching over 7 bases. The CDR3 consists of 13 residues. V dropped 8 bases and J dropped 3; count of bases not matched to a gene: 6. CDR1 MRHNA and CDR2 SNTAGT come from the germline V gene. Written as DNA, the CDR3 is TGTGCCAGCGCGAGGGGGCAAGAAGAGACCCAGTACTTC. Encoded protein: CASARGQEETQYF.

With regard to this clone: This sample includes further DNA sequences coding for the same CDR3. V is TRBV30 and J is TRBJ1-2; D gene unclear. Germline V gene sequence: CDR1 GTSNPN, CDR2 SVGIG (reference sequence). V lost 3 bases to trimming and J lost 4 bases, with 6 bases between them. The CDR3 has 11 amino acids. The CDR3 nucleotides read TGTGCCTGGAGCGGCGGCTATGGCTACACCTTC. Protein product: CAWSGGYGYTF.

J is TRBJ2-6 and V is TRBV7-6; a weak D match, TRBD2 (6 bases). Trimming removed 8 bases from V and 0 bases from J, with 11 bases in between. This CDR3 has 15 residues. Germline assignment: CDR1 SGHVS and CDR2 FNYEAQ. CDR3 protein: CASGREGSGANVLTF. The CDR3 nucleotides are TGTGCCAGCGGGCGGGAAGGCTCTGGGGCCAACGTCCTGACTTTC.

A note on this clone: Other DNA sequences within the sample encode an identical CDR3. The V and J genes are TRBV6-4 and TRBJ1-1; TRBD1 aligns across 8 bases. The V gene's germline CDR1 is MRHNA and CDR2 SNTAGT. The CDR3 length is 13 residues. V dropped 3 bases and J dropped 5; count of bases not matched to a gene: 2. As DNA, the CDR3 is TGTGCCAGCAGTGAACAGGGGGGTACTGAAGCTTTCTTT. Protein product: CASSEQGGTEAFF.